The 9 T cell receptor beta chains presented below share a single source sample, sequenced in a study of blood T cell repertoires in COVID-19. Assay used: immunoSEQ multiplex PCR; TCRdb lists only in-frame clones, some missing. There are about 75,000 clones in the sample; roughly 70% occur only once, and 2.5% to 3% lies in the top ten. Input material: peripheral blood. These receptors were collected from a human donor with acute or convalescent COVID-19. The donor label of this sample is uncertain.

This clone was picked up one time. V and J are TRBV12-3 or TRBV12-4 and TRBJ2-7; tentatively, D is TRBD1 (6 bases). The CDR3 sequence is 11 residues long. The V gene lost 9 bases and the J gene lost 7 bases, with 13 bases spanning the gap. In DNA form, the CDR3 reads TGTGCCAGTTCACAGGGCTGGGAGCAGTACTTC. Translating it yields CASSQGWEQYF.

The chain employs TRBV5-1 and TRBJ2-5, with a tentative D call TRBD2 (5 bases). Trimming removed 2 bases from V and 4 bases from J, with 15 bases in between. CDR1 and CDR2 from the germline V gene are SGHRS and YFSETQ. The CDR3 loop spans 15 amino acids. CDR3: CASSFWKRAGETQYF. CDR3 nucleotides: TGCGCCAGCAGCTTTTGGAAGAGGGCGGGAGAGACCCAGTACTTC.

The V gene is TRBV11-2, the J gene TRBJ1-1, with D hard to call. Between the trimmed V and J ends, which lost 6 bases and 3 bases, there was a span of 5 bases. CDR1 is SGHAT and CDR2 is FQNNGV in the germline V gene. The CDR3 consists of 11 residues. The CDR3 sequence is CASSRDTEAFF. For the CDR3, the DNA is TGTGCCAGCAGTCGCGACACTGAAGCTTTCTTT.

This clone showed up just once. The CDR3 here is CASSWLAGGYQETQYF. CDR3 sequence (DNA): TGTGCCAGCAGCTGGCTAGCGGGAGGGTACCAAGAGACCCAGTACTTC. J is TRBJ2-5 and V is TRBV7-9; TRBD2 matches at 12 bases. Trimming took 4 bases from V and 0 from J; bases not matched to a gene: 3. The CDR3 has 16 amino acids. CDR1 is SEHNR, CDR2 FQNEAQ, per germline (reference sequence).

This rearrangement joins TRBV7-9 to TRBJ2-5; the match to TRBD1 covers 12 bases. This CDR3 has 15 amino acids. Germline V gene sequence: CDR1 SEHNR, CDR2 FQNEAQ (reference sequence). V was clipped by 4 bases and J by 7 bases; unmatched bases: 7. Written as DNA, the CDR3 is TGTGCCAGCAGCTCCGGGACAGGGGGCTTCGGGACCCAGTACTTC. Amino acids: CASSSGTGGFGTQYF. The variable domain in full, with the rest retrieved from reference TRBV7-9 and TRBJ2-5, is DTGVSQNPRHKITKRGQNVTFRCDPISEHNRLYWYRQTLGQGPEFLTYFQNEAQLEKSRLLSDRFSAERPKGSFSTLEIQRTEQGDSAMYLCASSSGTGGFGTQYFGPGTRLLVL.

The chain has TRBV11-3 and TRBJ2-7; 8 bases map to TRBD2. Looked up from germline, CDR1 is SGHNT and CDR2 is YENEEA. Trimming at V came to 2 bases and at J to 4 bases, leaving 7 bases not matched to a gene. The CDR3 contains 15 residues. CDR3 protein: CASSLRAGVSYEQYF. Here the CDR3 DNA reads TGTGCCAGCAGCTTAAGAGCGGGAGTGTCGTACGAGCAGTACTTC.

V gene TRBV7-9 combines with J gene TRBJ2-3; D might be TRBD1 (6 bases). The V gene's germline CDR1 is SEHNR and CDR2 FQNEAQ (reference sequence). The V end was cut by 1 base, the J end by 4 bases, with 12 bases between. CDR3 length: 15 residues. In DNA, the CDR3 is TGTGCCAGCAGCTTAGACAGGGTCCCCTCAGATACGCAGTATTTT. The encoded protein is CASSLDRVPSDTQYF.

This clone has only a few counts. The J gene is TRBJ1-2, the V gene TRBV5-1; D gene unclear. The CDR3 has 14 residues. V dropped 1 base and J dropped 0 bases, with 7 bases sitting between them. CDR1 SGHRS and CDR2 YFSETQ come from the germline V gene. The CDR3 loop is CASSLNTANYGYTF. The DNA for the CDR3 is TGCGCCAGCAGCTTGAATACAGCTAACTATGGCTACACCTTC.

The chain employs TRBV6-5 and TRBJ1-5; D call uncertain. Trimming left V 11 bases short and J 4 bases short, with 12 bases between. The germline V gene has CDR1 MNHEY and CDR2 SVGAGI. CDR3 length: 12 residues. CDR3 in amino acids: CASGRGNQPQHF. The CDR3 DNA is TGTGCCTCGGGGAGAGGGAATCAGCCCCAGCATTTT.